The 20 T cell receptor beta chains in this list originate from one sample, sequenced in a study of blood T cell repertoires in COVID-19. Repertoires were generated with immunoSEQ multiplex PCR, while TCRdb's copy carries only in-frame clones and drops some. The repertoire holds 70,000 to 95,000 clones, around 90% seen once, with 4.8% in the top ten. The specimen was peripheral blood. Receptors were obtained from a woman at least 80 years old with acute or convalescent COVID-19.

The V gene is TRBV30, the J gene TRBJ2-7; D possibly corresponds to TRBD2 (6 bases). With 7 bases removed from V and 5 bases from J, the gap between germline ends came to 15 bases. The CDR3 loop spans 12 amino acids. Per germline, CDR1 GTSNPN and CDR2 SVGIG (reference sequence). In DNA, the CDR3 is TGTGCCTCTCGGCGGGGTTTCCACGAGCAGTACTTC. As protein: CASRRGFHEQYF.

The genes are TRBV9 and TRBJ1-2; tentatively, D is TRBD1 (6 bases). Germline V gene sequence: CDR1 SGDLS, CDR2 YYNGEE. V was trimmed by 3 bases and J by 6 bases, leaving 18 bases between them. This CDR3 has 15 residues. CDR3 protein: CASSAPGQKADGYTF. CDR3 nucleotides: TGTGCCAGCAGCGCACCGGGACAAAAAGCCGATGGCTACACCTTC. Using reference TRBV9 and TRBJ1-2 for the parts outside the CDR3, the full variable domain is DSGVTQTPKHLITATGQRVTLRCSPRSGDLSVYWYQQSLDQGLQFLIQYYNGEERAKGNILERFSAQQFPDLHSELNLSSLELGDSALYFCASSAPGQKADGYTFGSGTRLTVV.

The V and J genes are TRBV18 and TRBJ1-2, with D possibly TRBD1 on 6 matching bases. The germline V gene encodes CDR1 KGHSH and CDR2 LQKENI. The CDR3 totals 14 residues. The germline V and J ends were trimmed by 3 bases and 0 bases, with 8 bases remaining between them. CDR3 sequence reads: CASSPTGANYGYTF. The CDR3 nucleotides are TGTGCCAGCTCACCGACAGGAGCTAACTATGGCTACACCTTC.

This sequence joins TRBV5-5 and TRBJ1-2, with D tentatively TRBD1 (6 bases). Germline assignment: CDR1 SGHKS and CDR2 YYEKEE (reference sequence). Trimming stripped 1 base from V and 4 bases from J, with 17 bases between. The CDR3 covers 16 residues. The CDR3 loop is CASSLLGAPEGYGYTF. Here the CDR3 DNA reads TGTGCCAGCAGCTTGTTGGGGGCCCCCGAGGGCTATGGCTACACCTTC.

CDR3 loop: CASSEASGGARDTQYF. CDR3 bases: TGTGCCAGCAGTGAAGCGAGCGGGGGGGCCAGGGATACGCAGTATTTT. This chain links TRBV2 with TRBJ2-3; 10 nucleotides align to TRBD2. There are 16 residues in the CDR3. CDR1 and CDR2 from the germline V gene are SNHLY and FYNNEI. V trimming: 0 bases; J trimming: 6 bases; junction bases outside the gene matches: 6.

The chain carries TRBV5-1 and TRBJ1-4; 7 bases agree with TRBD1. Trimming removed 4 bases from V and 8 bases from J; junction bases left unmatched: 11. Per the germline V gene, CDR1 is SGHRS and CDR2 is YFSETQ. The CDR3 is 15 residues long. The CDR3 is CASSTNTGAFEKLFF. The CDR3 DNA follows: TGCGCCAGCAGCACCAATACAGGGGCATTCGAAAAACTGTTTTTT.

In DNA form, the CDR3 reads TGTGCCAGCAGTTCCTACAGGGCCACCTCTGGAAACACCATATATTTT. It is translated as CASSSYRATSGNTIYF. This chain uses TRBV6-5 with TRBJ1-3; TRBD1 is a possible D gene (6 bases). V lost 4 bases to trimming and J lost 0 bases, with 13 bases between them. The CDR3 covers 16 residues. CDR1 and CDR2 (germline): MNHEY, SVGAGI.

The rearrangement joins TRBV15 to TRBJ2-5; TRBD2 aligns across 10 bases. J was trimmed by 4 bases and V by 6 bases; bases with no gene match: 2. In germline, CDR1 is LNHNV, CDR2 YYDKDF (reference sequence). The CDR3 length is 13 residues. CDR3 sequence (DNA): TGTGCCACCAGGTTAGCGGGAGGAGAGACCCAGTACTTC. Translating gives CATRLAGGETQYF.

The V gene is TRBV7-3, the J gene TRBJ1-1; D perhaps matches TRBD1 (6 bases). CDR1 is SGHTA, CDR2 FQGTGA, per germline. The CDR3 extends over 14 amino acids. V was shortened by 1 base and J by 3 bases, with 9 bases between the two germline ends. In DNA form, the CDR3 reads TGTGCCAGCAGCTTAAGGGCAGGGGACACTGAAGCTTTCTTT. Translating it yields CASSLRAGDTEAFF.

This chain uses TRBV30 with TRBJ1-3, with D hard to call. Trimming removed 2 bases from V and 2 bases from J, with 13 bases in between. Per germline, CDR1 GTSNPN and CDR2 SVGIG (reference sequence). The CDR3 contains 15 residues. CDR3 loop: CAWSFIRRAGNTIYF. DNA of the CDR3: TGTGCCTGGAGTTTTATACGGAGGGCTGGAAACACCATATATTTT. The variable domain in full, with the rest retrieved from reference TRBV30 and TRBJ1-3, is SQTIHQWPATLVQPVGSPLSLECTVEGTSNPNLYWYRQAAGRGLQLLFYSVGIGQISSEVPQNLSASRPQDRQFILSSKKLLLSDSGFYLCAWSFIRRAGNTIYFGEGSWLTVV.

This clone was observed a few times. The CDR3 sequence is CASSIGPPGGYTF. The CDR3 DNA sequence: TGTGCCAGTAGTATCGGCCCTCCGGGTGGCTACACCTTC. The chain is built from TRBV19 and TRBJ1-2; D unresolved. The CDR3 runs 13 residues. The V end was cut by 3 bases, the J end by 7 bases, with 12 bases between. Germline lookup yields CDR1 LNHDA and CDR2 SQIVND (reference sequence).

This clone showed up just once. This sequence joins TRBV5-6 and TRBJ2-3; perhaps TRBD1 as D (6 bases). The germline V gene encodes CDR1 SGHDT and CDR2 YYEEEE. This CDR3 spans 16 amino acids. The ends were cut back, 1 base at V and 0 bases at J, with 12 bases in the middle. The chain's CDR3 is CASSLTNRESTDTQYF. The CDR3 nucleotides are TGTGCCAGCAGCTTGACCAACAGGGAGAGCACAGATACGCAGTATTTT.

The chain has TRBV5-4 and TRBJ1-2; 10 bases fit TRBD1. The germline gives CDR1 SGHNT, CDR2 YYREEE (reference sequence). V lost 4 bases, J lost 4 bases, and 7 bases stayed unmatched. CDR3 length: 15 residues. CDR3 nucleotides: TGTGCCAGCAGCCGGGACAGGGGAGGGGGCTATGGCTACACCTTC. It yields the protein CASSRDRGGGYGYTF.

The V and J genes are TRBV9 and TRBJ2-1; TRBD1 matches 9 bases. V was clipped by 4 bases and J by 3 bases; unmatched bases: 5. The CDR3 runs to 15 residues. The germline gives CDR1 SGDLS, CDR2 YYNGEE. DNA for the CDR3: TGTGCCAGCAGCCAAGGACAGGGGTACTACAATGAGCAGTTCTTC. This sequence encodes CASSQGQGYYNEQFF.

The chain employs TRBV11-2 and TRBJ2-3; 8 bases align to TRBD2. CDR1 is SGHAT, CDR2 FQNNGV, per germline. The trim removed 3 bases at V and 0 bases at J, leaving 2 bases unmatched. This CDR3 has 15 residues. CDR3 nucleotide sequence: TGTGCCAGCAGCTTTCGGGGGGGTAGCACAGATACGCAGTATTTT. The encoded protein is CASSFRGGSTDTQYF. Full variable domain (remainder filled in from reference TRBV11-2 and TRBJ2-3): EAGVAQSPRYKIIEKRQSVAFWCNPISGHATLYWYQQILGQGPKLLIQFQNNGVVDDSQLPKDRFSAERLKGVDSTLKIQPAKLEDSAVYLCASSFRGGSTDTQYFGPGTRLTVL.

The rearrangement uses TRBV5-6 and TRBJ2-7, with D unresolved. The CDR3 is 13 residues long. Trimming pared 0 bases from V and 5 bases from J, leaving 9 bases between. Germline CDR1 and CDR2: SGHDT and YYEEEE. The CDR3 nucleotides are TGTGCCAGCAGCTTGGCCACTCGAAACGAGCAGTACTTC. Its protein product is CASSLATRNEQYF.

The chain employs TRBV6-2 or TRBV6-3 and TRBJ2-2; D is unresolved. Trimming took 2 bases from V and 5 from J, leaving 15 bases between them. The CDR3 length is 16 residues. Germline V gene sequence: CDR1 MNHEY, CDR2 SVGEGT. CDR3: CASSYLVRVGTGELFF. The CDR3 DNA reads TGTGCCAGCAGTTACCTAGTTCGGGTCGGTACCGGGGAGCTGTTTTTT.

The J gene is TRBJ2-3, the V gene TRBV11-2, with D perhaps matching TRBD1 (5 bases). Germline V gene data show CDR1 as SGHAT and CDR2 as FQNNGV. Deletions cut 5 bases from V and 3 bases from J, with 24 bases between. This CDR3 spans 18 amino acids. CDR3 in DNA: TGTGCCAGCAGCGCAGGCCCCCCGGGTGGGGCCCCTACAGATACGCAGTATTTT. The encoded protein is CASSAGPPGGAPTDTQYF.

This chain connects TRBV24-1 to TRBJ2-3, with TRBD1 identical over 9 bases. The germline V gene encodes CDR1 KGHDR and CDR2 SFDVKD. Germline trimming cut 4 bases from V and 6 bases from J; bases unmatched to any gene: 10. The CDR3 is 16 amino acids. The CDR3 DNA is TGTGCCACCAGTGACCCGGGACAGGGTCTAGGGGATACGCAGTATTTT. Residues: CATSDPGQGLGDTQYF.

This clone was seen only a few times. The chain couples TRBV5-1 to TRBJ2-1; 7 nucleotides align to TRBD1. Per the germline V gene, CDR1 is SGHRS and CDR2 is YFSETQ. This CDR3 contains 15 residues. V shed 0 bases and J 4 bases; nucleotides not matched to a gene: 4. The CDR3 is CASSLGGTEYNEQFF. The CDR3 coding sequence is TGCGCCAGCAGCTTGGGTGGGACAGAGTACAATGAGCAGTTCTTC.